Following are 29 T cell receptor beta chains from one sample sequenced in a study of blood T cell repertoires in COVID-19. The table came from immunoSEQ multiplex PCR; TCRdb's copy has only in-frame clones and leaves some out. The sample includes 70,000 or so clones, around 88% of them seen just once. The sequencing input was peripheral blood. The receptors originated from a man aged 60-69 years with acute or convalescent COVID-19.

The gene calls are TRBV21-1 and TRBJ2-7; TRBD2 was called by the table and not checked on the DNA. TRBV21-1 is annotated as a pseudogene. The CDR3 is 19 amino acids. This CDR3 is CASSKLLGRGRHTSYEQYF. CDR3 in DNA: TGTGCCAGCAGCAAACTTCTAGGGCGGGGCAGGCATACCTCCTACGAGCAGTACTTC.

The chain uses TRBV6-5 and TRBJ2-3, with 9 bases aligning to TRBD2. Germline lookup yields CDR1 MNHEY and CDR2 SVGAGI. The CDR3 has 15 amino acids. The V and J ends lost 5 bases and 5 bases, in that order; junction bases with no gene match: 8. The CDR3 nucleotides read TGTGCCAGCAGTCTGGTAGCGGGAGCCAGAGATACGCAGTATTTT. It translates to CASSLVAGARDTQYF.

The chain links TRBV10-3 to TRBJ2-5; 7 nucleotides align to TRBD1. The CDR3 length is 16 residues. The V gene end was trimmed by 2 bases and the J gene end by 2 bases; junction bases not matched to a gene: 8. CDR1 is ENHRY and CDR2 is SYGVKD in the germline V gene. The CDR3 sequence is CAISEPGTARQETQYF. The CDR3 bases are TGTGCCATCAGTGAGCCGGGGACAGCCCGACAAGAGACCCAGTACTTC.

In DNA, the CDR3 is TGTGCCAGCAGCTTAATGGGCAGGGGCGAGACACCCCTCCACTTT. This sequence encodes CASSLMGRGETPLHF. The V gene is TRBV7-2, the J gene TRBJ1-6; possibly TRBD1 for D (6 bases). In germline, CDR1 is SGHTA, CDR2 FQGNSA. The V end lost 2 bases, the J end lost 11 bases, and 16 bases lay between the germline ends. The CDR3 covers 15 residues.

The CDR3: CASSGTGIDEQFF. DNA for the CDR3: TGTGCCAGCAGCGGGACAGGGATCGATGAGCAGTTCTTC. V and J are TRBV5-4 and TRBJ2-1, with 9 bases identical to TRBD1. Unmatched junction bases numbered 4, after V lost 4 bases and J lost 8 bases. The CDR3 is made up of 13 amino acids. Germline CDR1 SGHNT, CDR2 YYREEE (reference sequence).

This chain links TRBV6-2 or TRBV6-3 with TRBJ2-6; 9 bases are shared with TRBD1. The germline gives CDR1 MNHEY, CDR2 SVGEGT. CDR3 size: 16 residues. With 5 bases clipped from V and 2 bases from J, the junction kept 4 bases outside the gene matches. CDR3 DNA: TGTGCCAGCAGTCGGGACAGGGTGGCTGGGGCCAACGTCCTGACTTTC. Protein product: CASSRDRVAGANVLTF.

The genes are TRBV3-1 (or the pseudogene TRBV3-2) and TRBJ2-7; 7 bases fit TRBD1. CDR1 is LGHDT, CDR2 YNNKEL, per germline (reference sequence). This CDR3 spans 15 amino acids. V gave up 6 bases and J gave up 0 bases; unmatched junction bases: 8. CDR3 sequence: CASRAPGQNSYEQYF. The DNA of the CDR3 is TGTGCCAGCAGGGCTCCGGGACAGAACTCCTACGAGCAGTACTTC.

The chain carries TRBV11-2 and TRBJ1-2; 10 positions match TRBD1. Germline trimming cut 4 bases from V and 4 bases from J; bases unmatched to any gene: 3. Germline CDR1 reads SGHAT; CDR2 reads FQNNGV. CDR3 size: 14 residues. The CDR3 DNA reads TGTGCCAGCAGCTCGACAGGGGGCGGCTATGGCTACACCTTC. This gives the protein CASSSTGGGYGYTF.

The chain employs TRBV19 and TRBJ2-3; no definite D call. Trimming took off 1 base at V and 1 base at J, with 12 bases between the two ends. Per the germline V gene, CDR1 is LNHDA and CDR2 is SQIVND (reference sequence). This CDR3 comprises 16 residues. The CDR3 loop reads CASSIAAGRRTDTQYF. The CDR3 bases are TGTGCCAGTAGTATAGCGGCAGGTAGGCGCACAGATACGCAGTATTTT.

The V gene is TRBV3-1 (or the pseudogene TRBV3-2), the J gene TRBJ1-2; D is perhaps TRBD1 (6 bases). CDR1 and CDR2 (germline): LGHDT, YNNKEL (reference sequence). The CDR3 is 15 amino acids. V was clipped by 1 base and J by 8 bases, with 17 bases between them. In DNA form, the CDR3 reads TGTGCCAGCAGCCAAGGGTGGCAGGGGTTTGGGGGCTACACCTTC. As protein: CASSQGWQGFGGYTF.

The chain carries TRBV29-1 and TRBJ2-1, with a weak D call TRBD1 (6 bases). V lost 2 bases and J lost 8, with 19 bases in between. This CDR3 is 15 amino acids long. The V gene's germline CDR1 is SQVTM and CDR2 ANQGSEA. The CDR3 loop is CSVETLSEGVDEQFF. The CDR3 DNA follows: TGCAGCGTTGAAACCCTTAGCGAGGGGGTCGATGAGCAGTTCTTC.

CDR3 amino acids: CAITRGGGNNEQYF. In DNA, the CDR3 is TGTGCCATCACCCGTGGGGGGGGAAATAACGAGCAGTACTTC. This chain uses TRBV10-3 with TRBJ2-7; 7 bases map to TRBD2. CDR3 length: 14 amino acids. V dropped 7 bases and J dropped 5; count of bases not matched to a gene: 11. Germline loops: CDR1 ENHRY, CDR2 SYGVKD.

The V call is TRBV5-1, the J call TRBJ2-3, with 7 bases fitting TRBD2. This CDR3 region has 15 residues. CDR1 is SGHRS, CDR2 YFSETQ, per germline. The J segment lost 0 bases and the V segment lost 1 base, leaving 2 bases of the junction unmatched. Here the CDR3 reads CASSLRGLSTDTQYF. CDR3 in DNA: TGCGCCAGCAGCTTGAGGGGACTAAGCACAGATACGCAGTATTTT.

This chain connects TRBV7-2 to TRBJ1-1, with D perhaps TRBD1 (5 bases). This CDR3 contains 16 residues. Germline CDR1 reads SGHTA; CDR2 reads FQGNSA. The V and J ends lost 5 bases and 6 bases respectively, with 22 bases between them. The CDR3 bases are TGTGCCAGCAGCACAAGGACACGGATGGGGCCGGCTGAAGCTTTCTTT. Its translation: CASSTRTRMGPAEAFF.

This chain connects TRBV5-1 to TRBJ2-1; 12 nucleotides match TRBD2. J was trimmed by 4 bases and V by 4 bases; bases with no gene match: 9. Germline lookup yields CDR1 SGHRS and CDR2 YFSETQ. The CDR3 sequence is 17 residues long. The CDR3: CASSTQPLAGGYNEQFF. The CDR3 DNA follows: TGCGCCAGCAGCACCCAACCACTAGCGGGAGGATACAATGAGCAGTTCTTC.

The chain links TRBV24-1 to TRBJ2-3, with D maybe TRBD1 (7 bases). The CDR3 consists of 18 residues. CDR1 is KGHDR, CDR2 SFDVKD, per germline. Trimming removed 1 base from V and 2 bases from J, with 18 bases in between. The CDR3 here is CATSDLGQGGGHTDTQYF. As DNA, the CDR3 is TGTGCCACCAGTGATTTAGGCCAGGGGGGAGGACACACAGATACGCAGTATTTT.

The V and J genes are TRBV27 and TRBJ2-5; a possible D gene is TRBD1 (6 bases). Deletions cut 4 bases from V and 5 bases from J, with 14 bases between. There are 14 residues in the CDR3. Germline V gene data show CDR1 as MNHEY and CDR2 as SMNVEV (reference sequence). The CDR3 DNA is TGTGCCAGCAGTTGGACAGTCCAAGGGGAGACCCAGTACTTC. Encoded protein: CASSWTVQGETQYF.

The rearrangement joins TRBV11-3 to TRBJ2-3; D possibly corresponds to TRBD2 (7 bases). The CDR3 loop spans 16 amino acids. Germline loops: CDR1 SGHNT, CDR2 YENEEA. Trimming left V 3 bases short and J 6 bases short, with 19 bases between. CDR3 in DNA: TGTGCCAGCAGCTTGGGGGCTAGCGGTCCCCGCGATACGCAGTATTTT. Protein product: CASSLGASGPRDTQYF.

The J gene is TRBJ2-1, the V gene TRBV5-1; 9 nucleotides agree with TRBD1. V was clipped by 2 bases and J by 3 bases; unmatched bases: 9. CDR3 length: 17 amino acids. Germline CDR1 reads SGHRS; CDR2 reads YFSETQ. The CDR3 DNA reads TGCGCCAGCAGCTTACACAGGGGGCAAGTGCGCTACAATGAGCAGTTCTTC. It is translated as CASSLHRGQVRYNEQFF.

This clone was observed a single time. The rearrangement uses TRBV7-9 and TRBJ1-2; TRBD1 aligns across 9 bases. Germline-derived CDR1 and CDR2 are SEHNR and FQNEAQ (reference sequence). This CDR3 is 18 amino acids long. With 1 base clipped from V and 1 base from J, the junction kept 10 bases outside the gene matches. As DNA, the CDR3 is TGTGCCAGCAGCTTAGTAGCCGGACAGGGGCTGGATAACTATGGCTACACCTTC. It is translated as CASSLVAGQGLDNYGYTF.

A remark on this clone: Different DNA sequences within this sample yield the same CDR3. The chain uses TRBV2 and TRBJ2-7; 9 bases are a match to TRBD1. Germline V gene sequence: CDR1 SNHLY, CDR2 FYNNEI. The V gene end was trimmed by 2 bases and the J gene end by 0 bases; junction bases not matched to a gene: 2. The CDR3 contains 15 residues. CDR3 loop: CASSERTGVSYEQYF. Here the CDR3 DNA reads TGTGCCAGCAGTGAAAGGACAGGGGTCTCCTACGAGCAGTACTTC.

The V and J genes are TRBV2 and TRBJ1-1, with D uncertain. Germline CDR1 and CDR2: SNHLY and FYNNEI. V was cut by 5 bases and J by 2 bases, with 9 bases left in between. The CDR3 spans 13 residues. The CDR3 here is CASSLTPNTEAFF. CDR3 coding DNA: TGTGCCAGCAGTTTGACACCCAACACTGAAGCTTTCTTT.

V usage is TRBV6-5 and J usage is TRBJ1-4; 9 bases match TRBD1. Germline-derived CDR1 and CDR2 are MNHEY and SVGAGI. V lost 5 bases to trimming and J lost 6 bases; unmatched junction nucleotides: 4. This CDR3 region has 14 residues. CDR3 amino acids: CASSRTGAYEKLFF. The CDR3 DNA reads as TGTGCCAGCAGTCGGACAGGGGCTTATGAAAAACTGTTTTTT.

This chain connects TRBV10-3 to TRBJ2-1, with 11 bases fitting TRBD2. This CDR3 is 15 amino acids long. Germline loops: CDR1 ENHRY, CDR2 SYGVKD. V shed 6 bases and J 5 bases; nucleotides not matched to a gene: 6. CDR3: CAIRSTSGDHNEQFF. Here the CDR3 DNA reads TGTGCCATCAGGTCGACTAGCGGGGACCACAATGAGCAGTTCTTC.

The chain recombines TRBV7-2 with TRBJ1-1; D gene uncertain. The CDR3 runs 15 residues. The V gene's germline CDR1 is SGHTA and CDR2 FQGNSA. Trimming pared 3 bases from V and 6 bases from J, leaving 17 bases between. The CDR3 spells CASSFRAGGGPEAFF. For the CDR3, the DNA is TGTGCCAGCAGCTTTCGGGCAGGAGGTGGGCCTGAAGCTTTCTTT. The whole variable domain, remainder taken from reference TRBV7-2 and TRBJ1-1, is GAGVSQSPSNKVTEKGKDVELRCDPISGHTALYWYRQSLGQGLEFLIYFQGNSAPDKSGLPSDRFSAERTGGSVSTLTIQRTQQEDSAVYLCASSFRAGGGPEAFFGQGTRLTVV.

V is TRBV5-1 and J is TRBJ1-1; possibly TRBD1 for D (5 bases). This CDR3 has 13 amino acids. From germline, CDR1 is SGHRS and CDR2 YFSETQ. Trimming cost V 3 bases and J 10 bases, with 16 bases left between them. CDR3 region: CASSSDGPGGAFF. In DNA, the CDR3 is TGCGCCAGCAGCTCCGACGGTCCGGGGGGAGCTTTCTTT.

The chain uses TRBV14 and TRBJ2-1, with 9 nucleotides matching TRBD2. Trimming at V came to 1 base and at J to 7 bases, leaving 5 bases not matched to a gene. This CDR3 is 15 amino acids long. CDR1 and CDR2 (germline): SGHDN, FVKESK. The CDR3 DNA follows: TGTGCCAGCAGCCAAGCGGCGGGAGGGGCGAATGAGCAGTTCTTC. As protein: CASSQAAGGANEQFF.

This sequence joins TRBV4-1 and TRBJ2-7, with D perhaps matching TRBD1 (6 bases). Germline lookup yields CDR1 MGHRA and CDR2 YSYEKL. The CDR3 sequence is 15 residues long. The V and J ends lost 2 bases and 2 bases respectively, with 13 bases between them. The CDR3: CASSQNPGDAYEQYF. CDR3 nucleotides: TGCGCCAGCAGCCAAAACCCAGGGGACGCCTACGAGCAGTACTTC.

V and J are TRBV5-4 and TRBJ2-4, with TRBD1 identical over 8 bases. CDR1 is SGHNT and CDR2 is YYREEE in the germline V gene (reference sequence). CDR3 size: 17 residues. Germline trimming cut 4 bases from V and 3 bases from J; bases unmatched to any gene: 12. The CDR3 here is CASSSGQGSTGKNIQYF. In DNA, the CDR3 is TGTGCCAGCAGCAGTGGACAGGGTAGTACGGGCAAAAACATTCAGTACTTC.